Shown below are 29 T cell receptor beta chains from a single sample sequenced in a study of identical twins. A single record per CDR3 protein comes from TCRdb applying MiXCR to the 5' RACE reads. The table includes just over 500,000 distinct CDR3 sequences, roughly a fifth detected once. The data were also submitted as part of a second study, on T cells expressing NK-cell markers.

Specimen: CD4+ T cells sorted from blood. The receptors here all came from a woman aged 18 to 35 in good health.

This clonotype was found a few times. The CDR3 here is CASSLGASNEKLFF. The CDR3 DNA reads TGCGCCAGCAGCTTGGGGGCCTCGAATGAAAAACTGTTTTTT. V is TRBV5-1 and J is TRBJ1-4; no clear D gene. CDR3 length equals 14 residues. Trimming took off 0 bases at V and 5 bases at J, with 8 bases between the two ends. Germline V gene data show CDR1 as SGHRS and CDR2 as YFSETQ. Using reference TRBV5-1 and TRBJ1-4 for the parts outside the CDR3, the full variable domain is KAGVTQTPRYLIKTRGQQVTLSCSPISGHRSVSWYQQTPGQGLQFLFEYFSETQRNKGNFPGRFSGRQFSNSRSEMNVSTLELGDSALYLCASSLGASNEKLFFGSGTQLSVL.

The table lists this clonotype with a few counts. The chain recombines TRBV29-1 with TRBJ2-2; the D is unclear. Trimming cost V 6 bases and J 4 bases, with 3 bases left between them. This CDR3 is built from 10 residues. Germline assignment: CDR1 SQVTM and CDR2 ANQGSEA. The CDR3 DNA follows: TGCAGCGTCCTCACCGGGGAGCTGTTTTTT. Protein sequence: CSVLTGELFF.

This chain links TRBV10-3 with TRBJ2-7, with D perhaps TRBD2 (5 bases). This CDR3 is 12 amino acids long. Between the trimmed V and J ends, which lost 0 bases and 12 bases, there was a span of 12 bases. CDR1 is ENHRY and CDR2 is SYGVKD in the germline V gene. CDR3 region: CAISESTGYPYF. The CDR3 bases are TGTGCCATCAGTGAGTCCACGGGATATCCGTACTTC.

In this sample, this clonotype turned up a few times. The rearrangement joins TRBV7-9 to TRBJ1-1; D unclear. Germline CDR1 is SEHNR and CDR2 is FQNEAQ (reference sequence). The CDR3 spans 12 residues. The V and J ends lost 5 bases and 3 bases respectively, with 7 bases between them. The CDR3 sequence is CASSGWDTEAFF. The CDR3, as DNA: TGTGCCAGCAGCGGATGGGACACTGAAGCTTTCTTT. Full variable domain (remainder filled in from reference TRBV7-9 and TRBJ1-1): DTGVSQNPRHKITKRGQNVTFRCDPISEHNRLYWYRQTLGQGPEFLTYFQNEAQLEKSRLLSDRFSAERPKGSFSTLEIQRTEQGDSAMYLCASSGWDTEAFFGQGTRLTVV.

This clonotype was counted only a few times. The rearrangement uses TRBV30 and TRBJ2-7; no firm D call. The germline V and J ends were trimmed by 0 bases and 12 bases, with 15 bases remaining between them. Looked up from germline, CDR1 is GTSNPN and CDR2 is SVGIG (reference sequence). This CDR3 has 12 residues. The CDR3 DNA is TGTGCCTGGAGTGTAGAGCGCCTGCTATTGTACTTC. It is translated as CAWSVERLLLYF. Looking up the rest from reference TRBV30 and TRBJ2-7 gives the full variable domain: SQTIHQWPATLVQPVGSPLSLECTVEGTSNPNLYWYRQAAGRGLQLLFYSVGIGQISSEVPQNLSASRPQDRQFILSSKKLLLSDSGFYLCAWSVERLLLYFGPGTRLTVT.

This clonotype appeared a few times. The chain recombines TRBV27 with TRBJ2-1; 7 bases are shared with TRBD1. Looked up from germline, CDR1 is MNHEY and CDR2 is SMNVEV (reference sequence). The junction had 14 bases not matched to a gene; V was cut back by 9 bases and J by 0 bases. CDR3 length: 17 amino acids. The DNA for the CDR3 is TGTGCCAGTCGAGGGGGCGCGCTGGTTGTCTCCTACAATGAGCAGTTCTTC. Residues: CASRGGALVVSYNEQFF.

This clonotype has a handful of counts. The V gene is TRBV5-1, the J gene TRBJ2-7; the D is unclear. Trimming removed 1 base from V and 0 bases from J, with 5 bases in between. The CDR3 extends over 13 amino acids. CDR1 is SGHRS and CDR2 is YFSETQ in the germline V gene. CDR3 sequence: CASSLYFSYEQYF. The DNA of the CDR3 is TGCGCCAGCAGCTTGTATTTCTCCTACGAGCAGTACTTC.

V usage is TRBV27 and J usage is TRBJ2-4, with D possibly matching TRBD2 (6 bases). The germline V gene encodes CDR1 MNHEY and CDR2 SMNVEV (reference sequence). The CDR3 runs to 13 residues. V lost 5 bases, J lost 3 bases, and 8 bases lay in between. CDR3 sequence: CASSADYKNIQYF. Here the CDR3 DNA reads TGTGCCAGCAGTGCGGACTACAAAAACATTCAGTACTTC.

In this sample, this clonotype turned up a few times. This chain uses TRBV10-3 with TRBJ2-3; no clear D. The germline CDR1 and CDR2 sequences are ENHRY and SYGVKD. This CDR3 comprises 14 residues. V was cut by 3 bases and J by 4 bases, with 11 bases left in between. The CDR3 region has the DNA TGTGCCATCAGTGAAAGGGATCTGGCAGATACGCAGTATTTT. Residues: CAISERDLADTQYF.

V gene TRBV7-9 combines with J gene TRBJ1-2; 7 positions agree with TRBD1. Trimming took 3 bases from V and 2 from J; bases not matched to a gene: 6. The CDR3 is made up of 15 amino acids. Per germline, CDR1 SEHNR and CDR2 FQNEAQ (reference sequence). In DNA form, the CDR3 reads TGTGCCAGCAGCTTCTCCCGACAGGGAAACTATGGCTACACCTTC. This encodes CASSFSRQGNYGYTF.

This clonotype has ten or more counts. This CDR3 is CASRRSTLSTDTQYF. For the CDR3, the DNA is TGTGCCAGCAGGCGATCGACACTAAGCACAGATACGCAGTATTTT. The chain joins TRBV6-1 to TRBJ2-3; D unresolved. The V gene lost 6 bases and the J gene lost 0 bases, with 13 bases spanning the gap. Germline V CDR1 and CDR2: MNHNS, SASEGT. The CDR3 runs to 15 residues.

The rearrangement joins TRBV5-1 to TRBJ2-2, with D perhaps TRBD1 or TRBD2 (7 bases each). Germline CDR1 SGHRS, CDR2 YFSETQ. V lost 4 bases, J lost 6 bases, and 22 bases lay in between. There are 17 residues in the CDR3. The CDR3 region is CASSRGPIQGGAGELFF. The CDR3 DNA sequence: TGCGCCAGCAGCAGGGGCCCCATCCAGGGGGGGGCCGGGGAGCTGTTTTTT.

A few counts support this clonotype. The chain is built from TRBV5-5 and TRBJ2-5; tentative D call: TRBD1 (6 bases). This CDR3 spans 14 amino acids. Trimming shortened V by 3 bases and J by 4 bases, and 13 bases separated the two germline ends. Per germline, CDR1 SGHKS and CDR2 YYEKEE (reference sequence). The CDR3 spells CASSSGTKSETQYF. The CDR3 nucleotides read TGTGCCAGCAGCTCCGGGACAAAGTCAGAGACCCAGTACTTC.

The chain uses TRBV15 and TRBJ2-1; perhaps D is TRBD1 or TRBD2 (6 bases each). Germline V gene data show CDR1 as LNHNV and CDR2 as YYDKDF (reference sequence). The V and J ends lost 0 bases and 6 bases respectively, with 9 bases between them. This CDR3 is built from 14 residues. CDR3 DNA sequence: TGTGCCACCAGCAGAGATCGGGGGCGCAATGAGCAGTTCTTC. Translation gives CATSRDRGRNEQFF.

The chain is built from TRBV6-5 and TRBJ1-2; possible D gene TRBD1, 5 bases. This CDR3 has 15 amino acids. Trimming pared 9 bases from V and 5 bases from J, leaving 22 bases between. Germline V lookup: CDR1 MNHEY, CDR2 SVGAGI. The CDR3 nucleotides read TGTGCCAGTTCTTACCGGGAAAGGGGCGGGTATGGCTACACCTTC. Amino acid sequence: CASSYRERGGYGYTF.

The chain employs TRBV15 and TRBJ2-1; D may be TRBD2 (6 bases). Germline CDR1 LNHNV, CDR2 YYDKDF (reference sequence). CDR3 size: 15 residues. V lost 2 bases to trimming and J lost 4 bases, with 12 bases between them. The CDR3 DNA is TGTGCCACCAGCAGACGACTAGGACTTTACAATGAGCAGTTCTTC. Residues: CATSRRLGLYNEQFF.

This clonotype has a handful of counts. V is TRBV5-1 and J is TRBJ1-1, with D maybe TRBD1 (6 bases). Germline-derived CDR1 and CDR2 are SGHRS and YFSETQ. The ends were cut back, 4 bases at V and 1 base at J, with 14 bases in the middle. The CDR3 covers 15 residues. DNA of the CDR3: TGCGCCAGCAGCCCTCGAGGACAGCCGAACACTGAAGCTTTCTTT. It yields the protein CASSPRGQPNTEAFF.

The chain combines TRBV11-3 with TRBJ2-2; no clear D gene. The germline gives CDR1 SGHNT, CDR2 YENEEA. CDR3 length: 13 residues. Between the trimmed V and J ends, which lost 3 bases and 1 base, there was a span of 3 bases. CDR3 nucleotides: TGTGCCAGCAGCTTCTTGAACACCGGGGAGCTGTTTTTT. As protein: CASSFLNTGELFF.

The genes are TRBV12-3 or TRBV12-4 and TRBJ2-7, with TRBD1 matching over 9 bases. The CDR3 totals 13 residues. The J segment lost 6 bases and the V segment lost 3 bases, leaving 3 bases of the junction unmatched. CDR3 in amino acids: CASSFHRGLEQYF. Written as DNA, the CDR3 is TGTGCCAGCAGTTTTCACAGGGGGCTCGAGCAGTACTTC.

This clonotype was counted between two and nine times. The V gene is TRBV12-3 or TRBV12-4, the J gene TRBJ2-7, with 12 positions matching TRBD2. The CDR3 is 16 amino acids. V shed 4 bases and J 3 bases; nucleotides not matched to a gene: 7. This CDR3 is CASSSPMTSGSYEQYF. CDR3 DNA sequence: TGTGCCAGCAGTTCTCCAATGACTAGCGGGAGCTACGAGCAGTACTTC.

This clonotype was seen ten or more times. The V call is TRBV27, the J call TRBJ2-7; 13 positions agree with TRBD2. This CDR3 has 14 residues. Germline V lookup: CDR1 MNHEY, CDR2 SMNVEV (reference sequence). V shed 3 bases and J 4 bases; nucleotides not matched to a gene: 0. The CDR3 DNA is TGTGCCAGCAGTTTGACTAGCGGGGGGTACGAGCAGTACTTC. Its protein is CASSLTSGGYEQYF.

V gene TRBV7-2 combines with J gene TRBJ2-7, with 8 bases aligning to TRBD1. V dropped 5 bases and J dropped 4; count of bases not matched to a gene: 7. The CDR3 runs 14 residues. CDR1 is SGHTA, CDR2 FQGNSA, per germline. Here the CDR3 reads CASSPSGGRYEQYF. CDR3 coding DNA: TGTGCCAGCAGCCCGTCAGGGGGCCGGTACGAGCAGTACTTC.

This clonotype was observed a handful of times. The chain links TRBV28 to TRBJ2-3; no clear D. The germline CDR1 and CDR2 sequences are MDHEN and SYDVKM. V was shortened by 6 bases and J by 1 base, with 14 bases between the two germline ends. The CDR3 sequence is 15 residues long. This chain's CDR3 is CASSRRGARTDTQYF. In nucleotides, the CDR3 is TGTGCCAGCAGCCGGAGAGGTGCGCGCACAGATACGCAGTATTTT. Together with reference TRBV28 and TRBJ2-3, the CDR3 gives the full variable domain: DVKVTQSSRYLVKRTGEKVFLECVQDMDHENMFWYRQDPGLGLRLIYFSYDVKMKEKGDIPEGYSVSREKKERFSLILESASTNQTSMYLCASSRRGARTDTQYFGPGTRLTVL.

The V call is TRBV7-6, the J call TRBJ2-1; the D call may be TRBD1 or TRBD2 (6 bases each). The CDR3 length is 16 residues. The germline gives CDR1 SGHVS, CDR2 FNYEAQ. V was trimmed by 3 bases and J by 0 bases, leaving 12 bases between them. The CDR3 here is CASSFAGTSSYNEQFF. In DNA, the CDR3 is TGTGCCAGCAGCTTCGCGGGGACAAGCTCCTACAATGAGCAGTTCTTC. Full variable domain (rest looked up from reference TRBV7-6 and TRBJ2-1): GAGVSQSPRYKVTKRGQDVALRCDPISGHVSLYWYRQALGQGPEFLTYFNYEAQQDKSGLPNDRFSAERPEGSISTLTIQRTEQRDSAMYRCASSFAGTSSYNEQFFGPGTRLTVL.

The chain links TRBV12-3 or TRBV12-4 to TRBJ2-3, with TRBD2 matching over 8 bases. V dropped 5 bases and J dropped 4; count of bases not matched to a gene: 8. This CDR3 region has 15 residues. The CDR3 DNA reads as TGTGCCAGCAGTCCGACTCGGACTAGCCCAGATACGCAGTATTTT. It translates to CASSPTRTSPDTQYF.

The J gene is TRBJ1-1, the V gene TRBV25-1; possible D gene TRBD1, 6 bases. Germline V gene sequence: CDR1 MGHDK, CDR2 SYGVNS. The germline V and J ends were trimmed by 5 bases and 9 bases, with 16 bases remaining between them. This CDR3 has 13 amino acids. The DNA of the CDR3 is TGTGCCAGCAGTCCCGTTGGGGGCCTTAAAGCTTTCTTT. Amino acid sequence: CASSPVGGLKAFF.

This chain joins TRBV20-1 and TRBJ2-1, with 11 bases matching TRBD2. Germline V lookup: CDR1 DFQATT, CDR2 SNEGSKA (reference sequence). V was pared by 5 bases and J by 5 bases, with 8 bases of the junction left unmatched. The CDR3 extends over 15 amino acids. The CDR3 nucleotides are TGCAGTGCTCACCCACCGGGACTAGCGGACAATGAGCAGTTCTTC. It is translated as CSAHPPGLADNEQFF.

The table lists this clonotype with a few counts. The chain is built from TRBV2 and TRBJ1-3; 7 nucleotides align to TRBD1. The CDR3 sequence is 15 residues long. J was trimmed by 1 base and V by 3 bases; bases with no gene match: 3. The germline V gene encodes CDR1 SNHLY and CDR2 FYNNEI. CDR3: CASSEEDRSGNTIYF. The CDR3 nucleotides are TGTGCCAGCAGTGAGGAGGACAGGTCTGGAAACACCATATATTTT. Based on the CDR3 plus reference TRBV2 and TRBJ1-3, the full variable domain is EPEVTQTPSHQVTQMGQEVILRCVPISNHLYFYWYRQILGQKVEFLVSFYNNEISEKSEIFDDQFSVERPDGSNFTLKIRSTKLEDSAMYFCASSEEDRSGNTIYFGEGSWLTVV.

There are a few counts of this clonotype. The chain recombines TRBV6-5 with TRBJ2-3; no definite D call. The CDR3 covers 16 residues. Germline V gives CDR1 MNHEY, CDR2 SVGAGI. Trimming took off 1 base at V and 0 bases at J, with 11 bases between the two ends. In DNA form, the CDR3 reads TGTGCCAGCAGTTACTTGGGGATTTCTAGCACAGATACGCAGTATTTT. This gives the protein CASSYLGISSTDTQYF.